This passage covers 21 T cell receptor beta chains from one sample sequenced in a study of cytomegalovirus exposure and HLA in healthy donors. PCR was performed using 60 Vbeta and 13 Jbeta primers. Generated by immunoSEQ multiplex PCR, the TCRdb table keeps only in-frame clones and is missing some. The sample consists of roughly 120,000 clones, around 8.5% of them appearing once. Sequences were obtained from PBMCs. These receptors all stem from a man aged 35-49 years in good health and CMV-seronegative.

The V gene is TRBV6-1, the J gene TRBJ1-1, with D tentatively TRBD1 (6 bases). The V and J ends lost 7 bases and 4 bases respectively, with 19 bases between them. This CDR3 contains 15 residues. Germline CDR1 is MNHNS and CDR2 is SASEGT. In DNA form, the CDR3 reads TGTGCCAGCACTTTACATCCAGGGGTGCGCACTGAAGCTTTCTTT. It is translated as CASTLHPGVRTEAFF.

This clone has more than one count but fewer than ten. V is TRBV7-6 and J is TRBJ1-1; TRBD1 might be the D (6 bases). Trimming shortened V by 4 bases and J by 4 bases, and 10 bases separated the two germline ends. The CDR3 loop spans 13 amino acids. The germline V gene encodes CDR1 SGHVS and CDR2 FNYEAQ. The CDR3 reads CASSSGEATEAFF. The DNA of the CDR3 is TGTGCCAGCAGCTCAGGGGAAGCCACTGAAGCTTTCTTT.

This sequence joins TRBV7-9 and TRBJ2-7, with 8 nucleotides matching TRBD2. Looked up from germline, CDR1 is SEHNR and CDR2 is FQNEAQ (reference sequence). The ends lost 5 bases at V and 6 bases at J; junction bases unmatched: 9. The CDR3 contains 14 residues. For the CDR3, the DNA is TGTGCCAGCAGCATTCATGGGGCGGGGGGCGAGCAGTACTTC. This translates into CASSIHGAGGEQYF.

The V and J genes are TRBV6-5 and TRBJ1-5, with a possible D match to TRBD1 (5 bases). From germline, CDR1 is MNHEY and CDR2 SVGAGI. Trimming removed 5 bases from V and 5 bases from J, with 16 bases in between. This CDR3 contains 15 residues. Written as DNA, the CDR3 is TGTGCCAGCAGTCAGGGAACCACGTACGATCAGCCCCAGCATTTT. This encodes CASSQGTTYDQPQHF.

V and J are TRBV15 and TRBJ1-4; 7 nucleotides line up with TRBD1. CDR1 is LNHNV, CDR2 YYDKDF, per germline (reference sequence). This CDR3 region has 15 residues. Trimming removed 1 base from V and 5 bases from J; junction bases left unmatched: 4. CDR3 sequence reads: CATSRAQGRNEKLFF. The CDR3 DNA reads TGTGCCACCAGCAGAGCACAGGGGCGGAATGAAAAACTGTTTTTT. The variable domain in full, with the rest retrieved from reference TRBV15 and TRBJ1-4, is DAMVIQNPRYQVTQFGKPVTLSCSQTLNHNVMYWYQQKSSQAPKLLFHYYDKDFNNEADTPDNFQSRRPNTSFCFLDIRSPGLGDTAMYLCATSRAQGRNEKLFFGSGTQLSVL.

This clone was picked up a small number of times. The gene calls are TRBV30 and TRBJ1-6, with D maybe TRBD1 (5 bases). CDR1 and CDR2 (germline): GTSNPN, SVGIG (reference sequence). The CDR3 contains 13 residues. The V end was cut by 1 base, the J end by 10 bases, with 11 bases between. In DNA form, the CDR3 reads TGTGCCTGGAGTGCCAGGGAAGACTCACCCCTCCACTTT. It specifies CAWSAREDSPLHF.

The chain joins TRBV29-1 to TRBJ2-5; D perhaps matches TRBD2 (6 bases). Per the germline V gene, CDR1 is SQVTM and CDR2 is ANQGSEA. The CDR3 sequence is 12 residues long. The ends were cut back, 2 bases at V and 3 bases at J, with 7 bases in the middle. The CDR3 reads CSVEPGEETQYF. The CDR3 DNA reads TGCAGCGTTGAACCGGGAGAAGAGACCCAGTACTTC.

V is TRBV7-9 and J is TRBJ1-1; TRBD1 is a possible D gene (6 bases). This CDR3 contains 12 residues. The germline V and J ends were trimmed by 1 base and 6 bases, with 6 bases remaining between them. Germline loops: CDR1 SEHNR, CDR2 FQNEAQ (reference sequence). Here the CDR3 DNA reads TGTGCCAGCAGCTTAGAGGGGGCTGAAGCTTTCTTT. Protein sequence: CASSLEGAEAFF.

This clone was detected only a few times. This CDR3 is CASTREGANTGELFF. CDR3 coding DNA: TGTGCCAGCACCCGGGAGGGCGCGAACACCGGGGAGCTGTTTTTT. V usage is TRBV2 and J usage is TRBJ2-2; TRBD2 matches at 8 bases. The germline gives CDR1 SNHLY, CDR2 FYNNEI. The CDR3 runs 15 residues. The V gene end was trimmed by 7 bases and the J gene end by 0 bases; junction bases not matched to a gene: 4.

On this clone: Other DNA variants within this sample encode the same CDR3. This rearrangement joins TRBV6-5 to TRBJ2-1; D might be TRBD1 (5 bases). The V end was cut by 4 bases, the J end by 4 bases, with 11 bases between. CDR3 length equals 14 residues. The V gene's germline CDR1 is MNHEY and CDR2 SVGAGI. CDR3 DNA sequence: TGTGCCAGCAGTTCATCGACAGTTTACAATGAGCAGTTCTTC. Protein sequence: CASSSSTVYNEQFF.

The CDR3 coding sequence is TGCGCCAGCCATACAGGGCCCGATGGCTACACCTTC. Its translation: CASHTGPDGYTF. The chain is built from TRBV10-1 and TRBJ1-2; a possible D gene is TRBD1 (6 bases). The germline V gene has CDR1 WNHNN and CDR2 SYGVQD (reference sequence). The CDR3 has 12 amino acids. Trimming removed 8 bases at V and 6 bases at J, with 13 bases between.

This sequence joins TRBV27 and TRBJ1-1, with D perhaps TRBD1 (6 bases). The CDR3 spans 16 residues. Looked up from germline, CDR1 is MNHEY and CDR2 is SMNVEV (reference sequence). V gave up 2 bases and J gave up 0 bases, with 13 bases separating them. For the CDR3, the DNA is TGTGCCAGCAGTTTAGGAGGACAGCCTATGAACACTGAAGCTTTCTTT. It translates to CASSLGGQPMNTEAFF.

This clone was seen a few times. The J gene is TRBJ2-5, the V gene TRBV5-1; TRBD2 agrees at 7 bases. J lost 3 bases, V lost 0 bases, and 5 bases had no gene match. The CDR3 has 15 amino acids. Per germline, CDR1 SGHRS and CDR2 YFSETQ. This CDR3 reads CASSLAGRDKETQYF. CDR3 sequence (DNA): TGCGCCAGCAGCTTGGCAGGGAGGGATAAAGAGACCCAGTACTTC.

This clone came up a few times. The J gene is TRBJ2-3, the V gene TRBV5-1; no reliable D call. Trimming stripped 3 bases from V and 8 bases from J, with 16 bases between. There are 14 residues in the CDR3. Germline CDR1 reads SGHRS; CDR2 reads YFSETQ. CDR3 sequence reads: CASSSSTPPATQYF. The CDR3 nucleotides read TGCGCCAGCAGCTCTTCGACTCCCCCGGCTACGCAGTATTTT. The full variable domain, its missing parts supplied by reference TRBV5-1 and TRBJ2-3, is KAGVTQTPRYLIKTRGQQVTLSCSPISGHRSVSWYQQTPGQGLQFLFEYFSETQRNKGNFPGRFSGRQFSNSRSEMNVSTLELGDSALYLCASSSSTPPATQYFGPGTRLTVL.

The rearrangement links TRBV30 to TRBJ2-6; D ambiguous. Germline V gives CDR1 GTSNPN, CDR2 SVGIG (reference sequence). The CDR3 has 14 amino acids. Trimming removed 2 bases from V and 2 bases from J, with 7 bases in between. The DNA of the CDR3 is TGTGCCTGGAGTTGGGCAGCTGGGGCCAACGTCCTGACTTTC. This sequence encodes CAWSWAAGANVLTF. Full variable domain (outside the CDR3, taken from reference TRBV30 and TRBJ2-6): SQTIHQWPATLVQPVGSPLSLECTVEGTSNPNLYWYRQAAGRGLQLLFYSVGIGQISSEVPQNLSASRPQDRQFILSSKKLLLSDSGFYLCAWSWAAGANVLTFGAGSRLTVL.

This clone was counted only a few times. In DNA form, the CDR3 reads TGTGCCAGCAGCACGACAGGGAGTAGAGGCAATCAGCCCCAGCATTTT. Its protein product is CASSTTGSRGNQPQHF. This chain uses TRBV2 with TRBJ1-5; 7 positions match TRBD1. CDR1 SNHLY and CDR2 FYNNEI come from the germline V gene. The length of the CDR3 is 16 residues. The trim removed 6 bases at V and 2 bases at J, leaving 10 bases unmatched.

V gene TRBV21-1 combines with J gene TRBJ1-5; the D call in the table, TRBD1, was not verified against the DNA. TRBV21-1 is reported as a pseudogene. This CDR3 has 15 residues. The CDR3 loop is CASSKDRGLNQPQHF. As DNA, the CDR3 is TGTGCCAGCAGCAAAGACAGGGGGCTTAATCAGCCCCAGCATTTT.

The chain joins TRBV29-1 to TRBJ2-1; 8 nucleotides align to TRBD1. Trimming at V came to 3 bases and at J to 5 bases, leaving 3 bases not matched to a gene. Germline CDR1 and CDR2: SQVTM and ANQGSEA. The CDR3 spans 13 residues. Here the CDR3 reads CSVEGQADNEQFF. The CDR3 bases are TGCAGCGTTGAGGGACAGGCTGACAATGAGCAGTTCTTC.

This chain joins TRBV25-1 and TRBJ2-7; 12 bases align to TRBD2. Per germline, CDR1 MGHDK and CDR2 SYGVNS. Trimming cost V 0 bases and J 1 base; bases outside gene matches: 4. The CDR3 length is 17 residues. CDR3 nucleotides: TGTGCCAGCAGTGAATATACTAGCGGGGGGACGTCCTACGAGCAGTACTTC. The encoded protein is CASSEYTSGGTSYEQYF.

The CDR3 spells CASSIGTGSEKLFF. The CDR3 nucleotides are TGTGCCAGCAGCATCGGGACAGGGAGTGAAAAACTGTTTTTT. The chain carries TRBV7-2 and TRBJ1-4; 9 bases align to TRBD1. This CDR3 is built from 14 residues. The trim removed 5 bases at V and 7 bases at J, leaving 5 bases unmatched. CDR1 is SGHTA and CDR2 is FQGNSA in the germline V gene. The full variable domain, completed using reference TRBV7-2 and TRBJ1-4, is GAGVSQSPSNKVTEKGKDVELRCDPISGHTALYWYRQSLGQGLEFLIYFQGNSAPDKSGLPSDRFSAERTGGSVSTLTIQRTQQEDSAVYLCASSIGTGSEKLFFGSGTQLSVL.

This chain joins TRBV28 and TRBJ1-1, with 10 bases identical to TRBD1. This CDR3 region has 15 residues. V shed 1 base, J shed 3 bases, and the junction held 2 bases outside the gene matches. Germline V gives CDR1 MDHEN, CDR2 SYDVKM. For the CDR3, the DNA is TGTGCCAGCAGTTTATCTGGGACAGGGGACACTGAAGCTTTCTTT. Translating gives CASSLSGTGDTEAFF.